The clone carrying this T cell receptor (beta chain) was seen a single time. Its antigen is undetermined. This specimen comes from a study of shared clonotypes between healthy human individuals. As for the study in general: Researchers assigned three CD4 naive, three CD4 memory, two CD8 naive and one CD8 memory plate to each donor.

Findings and limits, study-wide: Rarefaction curves obtained for sorted subsets showed sequencing incomplete despite large depth. Limitation of the genetic and exposure-history diversity represented came from the few donors.

Trimming took off 0 bases at V and 8 bases at J, with 10 bases between the two ends. The CDR3 totals 13 residues. CDR1 GTSNPN and CDR2 SVGIG come from the germline V gene (reference sequence). CD4+ cells underwent separation, giving CD45RA+ naive and CD45RA-negative memory subsets. Generated by immunoSEQ multiplex PCR, the TCRdb table keeps only in-frame clones and is missing some. Here the sample spans fewer than 1.6 million clones, approximately 98.5% being singletons. The V call is TRBV30, the J call TRBJ1-4; D gene uncertain. The clonotype comes from a young man in good health. The sample comprised naive CD4+ T cells sorted from blood. Subset in this sample: CD45RA+ positively selected. In nucleotides, the CDR3 is TGTGCCTGGAGTGTACACGGGAGCGAAAAACTGTTTTTT. It translates to CAWSVHGSEKLFF. The complete variable domain, with remaining parts taken from reference TRBV30 and TRBJ1-4, reads SQTIHQWPATLVQPVGSPLSLECTVEGTSNPNLYWYRQAAGRGLQLLFYSVGIGQISSEVPQNLSASRPQDRQFILSSKKLLLSDSGFYLCAWSVHGSEKLFFGSGTQLSVL.